These 28 T cell receptor beta chains were all obtained from the same sample, sequenced in a study of blood T cells in healthy people across ages. Primed by a sample-barcoded 5' primer and a J-beta primer mix, a second PCR proceeded for about 6 to 11 cycles. MiXCR, run by TCRdb on the 5' RACE reads, gives a single entry per CDR3 protein. Among 700,000 or so distinct CDR3 sequences listed, approximately 22% were seen once. Sequencing input: blood. These receptors all come from a man aged 65-85 years in good health.

This clonotype occurred many times. The CDR3 is CASSRSRGNYGYTF. The DNA of the CDR3 is TGTGCCAGCAGCCGGAGTCGGGGGAACTATGGCTACACCTTC. The V and J genes are TRBV7-2 and TRBJ1-2; possibly TRBD1 for D (5 bases). Germline assignment: CDR1 SGHTA and CDR2 FQGNSA. Trimming cost V 5 bases and J 2 bases, with 12 bases left between them. The CDR3 contains 14 residues.

This clonotype was picked up a small number of times. CDR3 loop: CASSSSAGWGVQPQHF. The CDR3 nucleotides are TGTGCCAGCAGCTCCTCGGCAGGGTGGGGGGTTCAGCCCCAGCATTTT. The chain carries TRBV27 and TRBJ1-5; D is perhaps TRBD1 (5 bases). CDR1 is MNHEY, CDR2 SMNVEV, per germline (reference sequence). The CDR3 is 16 amino acids. V lost 6 bases to trimming and J lost 6 bases, with 21 bases between them.

The chain uses TRBV30 and TRBJ2-1, with TRBD2 as a possible D gene (5 bases). Germline V lookup: CDR1 GTSNPN, CDR2 SVGIG (reference sequence). Trimming took off 1 base at V and 8 bases at J, with 9 bases between the two ends. CDR3 length equals 12 residues. The CDR3 spells CAWSALAYEQFF. CDR3 nucleotide sequence: TGTGCCTGGAGTGCCTTAGCGTATGAGCAGTTCTTC. Variable domain in full (rest from reference TRBV30 and TRBJ2-1): SQTIHQWPATLVQPVGSPLSLECTVEGTSNPNLYWYRQAAGRGLQLLFYSVGIGQISSEVPQNLSASRPQDRQFILSSKKLLLSDSGFYLCAWSALAYEQFFGPGTRLTVL.

This sequence joins TRBV7-9 and TRBJ2-5; the D gene is possibly TRBD2 (5 bases). CDR1 SEHNR and CDR2 FQNEAQ come from the germline V gene (reference sequence). The CDR3 covers 15 residues. V was clipped by 5 bases and J by 7 bases, with 20 bases between them. CDR3 residues: CASSPAGILHRTQYF. DNA of the CDR3: TGTGCCAGCAGCCCAGCCGGGATCCTCCATCGGACCCAGTACTTC.

This rearrangement joins TRBV12-3 or TRBV12-4 to TRBJ2-7, with no clear D. CDR3 length: 12 amino acids. Trimming took off 7 bases at V and 1 base at J, with 8 bases between the two ends. CDR3 loop: CASNSRSYEQYF. The CDR3 nucleotides read TGTGCCAGCAATTCACGTTCCTACGAGCAGTACTTC.

The V gene is TRBV7-2, the J gene TRBJ1-3; the D gene is possibly TRBD1 (5 bases). Trimming took off 7 bases at V and 4 bases at J, with 17 bases between the two ends. Germline CDR1 SGHTA, CDR2 FQGNSA. The CDR3 sequence is 15 residues long. CDR3 coding DNA: TGTGCCAGCACCCCTGGGGGGAGCTCGGGAAACACCATATATTTT. Amino acid sequence: CASTPGGSSGNTIYF.

This clonotype was counted a few times. The rearrangement joins TRBV19 to TRBJ2-2; the D is unclear. Trimming cost V 3 bases and J 6 bases, with 8 bases left between them. Germline V CDR1 and CDR2: LNHDA, SQIVND (reference sequence). This CDR3 region has 13 residues. CDR3: CASSILIPGELFF. In DNA, the CDR3 is TGTGCCAGTAGTATCTTGATCCCCGGGGAGCTGTTTTTT. The complete variable domain, with remaining parts taken from reference TRBV19 and TRBJ2-2, reads DGGITQSPKYLFRKEGQNVTLSCEQNLNHDAMYWYRQDPGQGLRLIYYSQIVNDFQKGDIAEGYSVSREKKESFPLTVTSAQKNPTAFYLCASSILIPGELFFGEGSRLTVL.

The rearrangement joins TRBV7-9 to TRBJ2-3; a weak D match, TRBD2 (6 bases). The length of the CDR3 is 14 residues. Germline V gives CDR1 SEHNR, CDR2 FQNEAQ (reference sequence). V was trimmed by 6 bases and J by 3 bases, leaving 13 bases between them. This CDR3 is CASRPTGGTDTQYF. The CDR3, as DNA: TGTGCCAGCAGACCAACCGGGGGAACAGATACGCAGTATTTT. The complete variable domain, with remaining parts taken from reference TRBV7-9 and TRBJ2-3, reads DTGVSQNPRHKITKRGQNVTFRCDPISEHNRLYWYRQTLGQGPEFLTYFQNEAQLEKSRLLSDRFSAERPKGSFSTLEIQRTEQGDSAMYLCASRPTGGTDTQYFGPGTRLTVL.

This sequence joins TRBV7-9 and TRBJ2-3; D is ambiguous. This CDR3 comprises 12 residues. V gave up 5 bases and J gave up 7 bases, with 10 bases separating them. Germline CDR1 is SEHNR and CDR2 is FQNEAQ (reference sequence). CDR3 nucleotide sequence: TGTGCCAGCAGCCCCGGTGGCCATACGCAGTATTTT. Its protein product is CASSPGGHTQYF.

This clonotype was counted only a few times. CDR3 residues: CASSPGLGPPDTQYF. DNA for the CDR3: TGTGCCAGCTCACCCGGACTAGGTCCACCAGATACGCAGTATTTT. V gene TRBV18 combines with J gene TRBJ2-3; 7 bases match TRBD2. The germline gives CDR1 KGHSH, CDR2 LQKENI. The V and J ends lost 3 bases and 4 bases, in that order; junction bases with no gene match: 7. CDR3 length: 15 amino acids.

Concerning this clonotype itself: At one of its ends the junction is not consistent with the germline gene, which may arise from a read error. The chain carries TRBV19 and TRBJ1-5, with D possibly TRBD1 on 5 matching bases. Germline V gene lookup returns CDR1 LNHDA and CDR2 SQIVND (reference sequence). CDR3 size: 15 residues. CDR3 amino acids: CASTATRQGKQPQHF. The CDR3 coding sequence is TGTGCCAGTACCGCCACGAGGCAGGGCAAACAGCCCCAGCATTTT.

The chain uses TRBV3-1 and TRBJ1-1; maybe TRBD1 (6 bases). CDR1 is LGHDT and CDR2 is YNNKEL in the germline V gene (reference sequence). This CDR3 is 13 amino acids long. V was clipped by 2 bases and J by 7 bases, with 11 bases between them. CDR3 loop: CASSQNGGGEAFF. The CDR3 DNA follows: TGTGCCAGCAGCCAAAATGGGGGCGGTGAAGCTTTCTTT.

V gene TRBV5-1 combines with J gene TRBJ2-1, with D possibly being TRBD1 or TRBD2 (6 bases each). Germline lookup yields CDR1 SGHRS and CDR2 YFSETQ. Trimming left V 6 bases short and J 0 bases short, with 16 bases between. The CDR3 is 16 residues long. The CDR3 nucleotides are TGCGCCAGCATGGGGGGCACATTGAGCTCCTACAATGAGCAGTTCTTC. Translation: CASMGGTLSSYNEQFF. The complete variable domain, with remaining parts taken from reference TRBV5-1 and TRBJ2-1, reads KAGVTQTPRYLIKTRGQQVTLSCSPISGHRSVSWYQQTPGQGLQFLFEYFSETQRNKGNFPGRFSGRQFSNSRSEMNVSTLELGDSALYLCASMGGTLSSYNEQFFGPGTRLTVL.

The chain carries TRBV5-6 and TRBJ1-1; possibly TRBD1 for D (5 bases). The germline CDR1 and CDR2 sequences are SGHDT and YYEEEE. The CDR3 consists of 14 residues. V lost 2 bases and J 5 bases, leaving 13 bases between the germline ends. CDR3 in amino acids: CASSFGAGPTEAFF. The CDR3 region has the DNA TGTGCCAGCAGCTTCGGGGCAGGGCCGACTGAAGCTTTCTTT.

V is TRBV20-1 and J is TRBJ2-1, with D tentatively TRBD2 (5 bases). V lost 0 bases to trimming and J lost 4 bases, with 10 bases between them. Germline V gene lookup returns CDR1 DFQATT and CDR2 SNEGSKA (reference sequence). CDR3 size: 14 residues. CDR3 sequence (DNA): TGCAGTGCTAGAGACTATGGGAGATACAATGAGCAGTTCTTC. Translated: CSARDYGRYNEQFF.

The chain couples TRBV3-1 to TRBJ2-5; 10 nucleotides match TRBD2. The CDR3 has 15 amino acids. After removal of 4 bases from V and 0 bases from J, the junction contained 2 bases not matched to a gene. Germline values: CDR1 LGHDT, CDR2 YNNKEL (reference sequence). CDR3 region: CASSPGLADQETQYF. The CDR3, as DNA: TGTGCCAGCAGCCCCGGACTAGCGGACCAAGAGACCCAGTACTTC.

A remark on this clonotype: A read error is likely, as this CDR3 ends without the conserved phenylalanine or tryptophan. This chain uses TRBV20-1 with TRBJ1-1, with no clear D. Germline CDR1 is DFQATT and CDR2 is SNEGSKA (reference sequence). V lost 3 bases and J 0 bases, leaving 8 bases between the germline ends. There are 13 residues in the CDR3. The DNA of the CDR3 is TGCAGTGCTAGCGTGCCCTTGAACACTGAAGCTTTCTCT. Protein: CSASVPLNTEAFS.

The chain recombines TRBV6-1 with TRBJ2-7; 8 nucleotides match TRBD2. V trimming: 5 bases; J trimming: 1 base; junction bases outside the gene matches: 7. Per germline, CDR1 MNHNS and CDR2 SASEGT. This CDR3 has 15 amino acids. CDR3 bases: TGTGCCAGCAGTAGAAGCGGGGGTATTTCCTACGAGCAGTACTTC. It is translated as CASSRSGGISYEQYF.

The chain recombines TRBV5-1 with TRBJ1-6; D is possibly TRBD1 (6 bases). The CDR3 is 15 amino acids. Germline lookup yields CDR1 SGHRS and CDR2 YFSETQ. Trimming pared 4 bases from V and 7 bases from J, leaving 15 bases between. The CDR3 reads CASSRNRDRNSPLHF. DNA for the CDR3: TGCGCCAGCAGCCGGAACAGGGATCGGAATTCACCCCTCCACTTT.

The rearrangement links TRBV20-1 to TRBJ1-2; D ambiguous. V lost 1 base to trimming and J lost 8 bases, with 14 bases between them. There are 13 residues in the CDR3. Germline CDR1 reads DFQATT; CDR2 reads SNEGSKA (reference sequence). The CDR3 region is CSARVSSQRGYTF. CDR3 sequence (DNA): TGCAGTGCTAGAGTATCGTCCCAACGAGGCTACACCTTC.

There are many counts of this clonotype. V and J are TRBV5-5 and TRBJ2-5; D ambiguous. From germline, CDR1 is SGHKS and CDR2 YYEKEE (reference sequence). Trimming took 0 bases from V and 0 from J, leaving 12 bases between them. This CDR3 is built from 16 residues. For the CDR3, the DNA is TGTGCCAGCAGCTTGGAACAGTTTGGGGACCAAGAGACCCAGTACTTC. It encodes CASSLEQFGDQETQYF.

The chain links TRBV20-1 to TRBJ2-3; 9 nucleotides line up with TRBD2. Germline CDR1 and CDR2: DFQATT and SNEGSKA (reference sequence). The length of the CDR3 is 14 residues. V was pared by 5 bases and J by 6 bases, with 9 bases of the junction left unmatched. DNA of the CDR3: TGCAGTGCTGGAACTAGCGGGCTCACGGATACGCAGTATTTT. Its protein product is CSAGTSGLTDTQYF.

This clonotype appeared a few times. The chain links TRBV5-1 to TRBJ2-3; 7 positions agree with TRBD2. The trim removed 4 bases at V and 4 bases at J, leaving 12 bases unmatched. The germline CDR1 and CDR2 sequences are SGHRS and YFSETQ. This CDR3 is built from 16 residues. This CDR3 reads CASSGGTTLGADTQYF. As DNA, the CDR3 is TGCGCCAGCAGCGGCGGGACTACCCTTGGAGCAGATACGCAGTATTTT.

This clonotype appeared once. A much bigger clone sits one base away, suggesting this may be a read error. The chain is built from TRBV27 and TRBJ1-5; D is perhaps TRBD1 (5 bases). The V gene lost 5 bases and the J gene lost 7 bases, with 15 bases spanning the gap. The CDR3 loop spans 14 amino acids. Looked up from germline, CDR1 is MNHEY and CDR2 is SMNVEV (reference sequence). CDR3 nucleotides: TGTGCCAGCAGTCCCACCGGGGGATTGCAGCCCCAGCATTTT. Translated, it gives CASSPTGGLQPQHF.

This clonotype was found a few times. CDR3 residues: CASSTYLAGGLADTQYF. CDR3 coding DNA: TGTGCCAGCAGCACCTACCTAGCGGGGGGGCTCGCAGATACGCAGTATTTT. The V call is TRBV21-1, the J call TRBJ2-3; TRBD2, as called in the table, went unchecked against the DNA. TRBV21-1 is a listed pseudogene. CDR3 size: 17 residues.

The chain couples TRBV12-3 or TRBV12-4 to TRBJ2-5; D is undetermined. The J call is in doubt because the DNA end fits TRBJ2-7 better. The CDR3 contains 14 residues. In nucleotides, the CDR3 is TGTGCCAGCAGTTTTGGCCTGAACCGGAACGAGCAGTACTTC. Protein: CASSFGLNRNEQYF.

The J gene is TRBJ1-4, the V gene TRBV4-3, with 7 bases aligning to TRBD1. This CDR3 spans 17 amino acids. V shed 0 bases and J 5 bases; nucleotides not matched to a gene: 9. Germline V gene lookup returns CDR1 LGHNA and CDR2 YSLEER. This CDR3 reads CASSQDFSGTANEKLFF. For the CDR3, the DNA is TGCGCCAGCAGCCAAGATTTCAGCGGGACAGCGAATGAAAAACTGTTTTTT.

This clonotype was seen more than once but under ten times. The gene calls are TRBV7-9 and TRBJ1-1; D uncertain. Between the trimmed V and J ends, which lost 4 bases and 0 bases, there was a span of 6 bases. The CDR3 runs to 13 residues. CDR1 is SEHNR and CDR2 is FQNEAQ in the germline V gene (reference sequence). CDR3 amino acids: CASSWSMNTEAFF. CDR3 sequence (DNA): TGTGCCAGCAGCTGGAGCATGAACACTGAAGCTTTCTTT.